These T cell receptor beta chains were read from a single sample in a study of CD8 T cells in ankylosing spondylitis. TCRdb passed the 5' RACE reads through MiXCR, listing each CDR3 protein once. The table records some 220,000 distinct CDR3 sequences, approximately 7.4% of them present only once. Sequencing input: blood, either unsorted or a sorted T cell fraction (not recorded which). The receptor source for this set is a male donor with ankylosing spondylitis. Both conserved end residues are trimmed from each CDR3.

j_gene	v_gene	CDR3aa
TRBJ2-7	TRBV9	ASSGTGTSVYEQY
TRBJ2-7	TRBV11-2	ASSQKAALRVSGTYEQY
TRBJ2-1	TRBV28	ASSSNTYNEQF
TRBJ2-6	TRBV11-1	ASSLLAGVISGANVLT
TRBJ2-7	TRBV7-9	ASSLIGQDYEQY
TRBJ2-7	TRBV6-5	ASSYSRGAWYEQY
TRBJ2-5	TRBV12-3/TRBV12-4	ASTDGVQETQY
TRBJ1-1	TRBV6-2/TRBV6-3	ASNQEEVNTEAF
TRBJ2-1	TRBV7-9	ASSLPTSGRDLGEQF
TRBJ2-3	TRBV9	ASRGGTDTQY
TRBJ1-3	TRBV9	ASSVGSASGNTIY
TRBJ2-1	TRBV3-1	ASSQVEYNEQF
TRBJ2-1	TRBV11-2	ASSSRQGHLWDEQF
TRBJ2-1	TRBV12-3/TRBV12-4	ASSLATRGEQF
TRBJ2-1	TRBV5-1	ASSYLGQGGANNEQF
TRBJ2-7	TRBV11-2	ASSLVGGPHEQY
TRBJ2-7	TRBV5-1	ASSPGLAAGEQY
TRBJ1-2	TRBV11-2	ASSSRWRGNYGYT
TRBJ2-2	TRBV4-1	ASSQEEYANTGELF
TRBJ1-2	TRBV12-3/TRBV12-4	ASSLVQGGYGYT
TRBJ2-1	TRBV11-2	ASSRTGDAAGSSYNEQF
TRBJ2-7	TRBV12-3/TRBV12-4	ASSWGGYISYEQY